Listed below are T cell receptor beta chains from one sample, sequenced in a study of molecular identifiers for immune sequencing clone quantification. TCRdb used MiXCR to reprocess the PCR reads, holding one entry per CDR3 protein. The sample yields about 89,000 distinct CDR3 sequences, around a fifth seen once. Input material: naive CD8+ T cells from blood, with Jurkat cell RNA spiked in. These receptors were collected from a human donor in good health. Some libraries in this study had Jurkat cell RNA spiked in. Both conserved end residues are part of each CDR3. The D gene is left open where the match is weak. Rows may omit the clone size; those that give it use once, few, many or a size class.

J: TRBJ2-7
V: TRBV20-1
D: -
size: many
DNA: TGCAGTGCTAGAGGTACGGCGGGGAGCTCCTACGAGCAGTACTTC
CDR3: CSARGTAGSSYEQYF

J: TRBJ2-7
V: TRBV7-2
D: -
size: many
DNA: TGTGCCAGCAACTTGGAGACATCGTACGAGCAGTACTTC
CDR3: CASNLETSYEQYF

J: TRBJ1-1
V: TRBV19
D: TRBD1
size: many
DNA: TGTGCCAGTAGACCGACAGGGAACGGAGCTTTCTTT
CDR3: CASRPTGNGAFF

J: TRBJ2-7
V: TRBV2
D: TRBD2
size: many
DNA: TGTGCCAGCAGTGTGGTCGGGATGGGCCCGGGGGGTGACCACGAGCAGTACTTC
CDR3: CASSVVGMGPGGDHEQYF

J: TRBJ2-7
V: TRBV20-1
D: -
size: many
DNA: TGCAGTGCCACAGACGAGGGCAGGGTGACCTACGAGCAGTACTTC
CDR3: CSATDEGRVTYEQYF

J: TRBJ2-7
V: TRBV27
D: -
size: few
DNA: TGTGCCAGCGGTCCCCAAGTTGTTCAGGCCCCCTACGAGCAGTACTTC
CDR3: CASGPQVVQAPYEQYF

J: TRBJ1-5
V: TRBV10-3
D: -
size: many
DNA: TGTGCCATCAGTGAGTATAGCAATCAGCCCCAGCATTTT
CDR3: CAISEYSNQPQHF

J: TRBJ2-1
V: TRBV6-5
D: -
size: many
DNA: TGTGCCAGCAGTTTAAGCGCGGCCGACAATGAGCAGTTCTTC
CDR3: CASSLSAADNEQFF

J: TRBJ2-5
V: TRBV6-1
D: -
size: many
DNA: TGTGCCAGCAGTGATAGGACCCAAGAGACCCAGTACTTC
CDR3: CASSDRTQETQYF

J: TRBJ2-1
V: TRBV7-9
D: TRBD2
size: many
DNA: TGTGCCAGCAGCACCAGGGAGGGCCCATACAATGAGCAGTTCTTC
CDR3: CASSTREGPYNEQFF

J: TRBJ1-2
V: TRBV5-4
D: -
size: many
DNA: TGTGCCAGCAGCTACGCGGGGGCCTGGGTCTATGGCTACACCTTC
CDR3: CASSYAGAWVYGYTF

J: TRBJ2-1
V: TRBV14
D: -
size: -
DNA: TGTGCCAGCAGCCAAGATAGTCGGCAGGGCTTTATCTGCAATGAGCAGTTCTTC
CDR3: CASSQDSRQGFICNEQFF

J: TRBJ1-5
V: TRBV28
D: -
size: many
DNA: TGTGCCAGCAGAACTCAACGGTGGGGCAATCAGCCCCAGCATTTT
CDR3: CASRTQRWGNQPQHF

J: TRBJ2-7
V: TRBV4-1
D: TRBD2
size: many
DNA: TGCGCCAGCAGCCAAGGGGGGGGACTAGCGGCCTACGAGCAGTACTTC
CDR3: CASSQGGGLAAYEQYF

J: TRBJ2-7
V: TRBV7-9
D: TRBD1
size: many
DNA: TGTGCCAGCAGTTCCCGGGGGCAGACAGGGGTCTTTAGCTCCTACGAGCAGTACTTC
CDR3: CASSSRGQTGVFSSYEQYF

J: TRBJ2-2
V: TRBV10-2
D: -
size: many
DNA: TGCGCCAGCAGTGAGGTTGGGGACACCGGGGAGCTGTTTTTT
CDR3: CASSEVGDTGELFF

J: TRBJ2-1
V: TRBV7-9
D: TRBD2
size: many
DNA: TGTGCCAGCTCATCGGGGACTAGCGGGTACAATGAGCAGTTCTTC
CDR3: CASSSGTSGYNEQFF

J: TRBJ2-7
V: TRBV6-5
D: -
size: few
DNA: TGTGCCAGCAGTTACTCTGCAGGGACCGAGCAGTACTTC
CDR3: CASSYSAGTEQYF

J: TRBJ2-7
V: TRBV7-9
D: TRBD1
size: many
DNA: TGTGCCAGCAGCTTATCCGTACGACAGGGGGCGGCCGAGCAGTACTTC
CDR3: CASSLSVRQGAAEQYF

J: TRBJ2-5
V: TRBV19
D: TRBD2
size: many
DNA: TGTGCCAGTAAGCCGACTAGCGGGGGAGAGACCCAGTACTTC
CDR3: CASKPTSGGETQYF

J: TRBJ2-1
V: TRBV7-2
D: TRBD2
size: many
DNA: TGTGCCAGCAGCATCGGGACTAACCCTTCCTACAATGAGCAGTTCTTC
CDR3: CASSIGTNPSYNEQFF

J: TRBJ2-7
V: TRBV20-1
D: -
size: many
DNA: TGCAGTGCTCCCGGGACCGATATCTACGAGCAGTACTTC
CDR3: CSAPGTDIYEQYF